A single sample gave rise to the 5 T cell receptor beta chains below, sequenced in a study of blood T cell repertoires in COVID-19. Only in-frame clones appear in the TCRdb table, and some are missing; sequencing was by immunoSEQ multiplex PCR. Among 80,000 to 100,000 clones listed, approximately 86% were seen once. Sequenced input: peripheral blood. These TCRs come from a man in his 70s with active or convalescent COVID-19.

This chain uses TRBV7-8 with TRBJ1-3; 10 bases map to TRBD1. V lost 3 bases, J lost 3 bases, and 2 bases stayed unmatched. CDR3 length equals 15 residues. The V gene's germline CDR1 is SGHVS and CDR2 FQNEAQ. The CDR3 protein is CASSLTGGGGNTIYF. The CDR3 DNA reads as TGTGCCAGCAGCTTGACAGGGGGCGGTGGAAACACCATATATTTT. Together with reference TRBV7-8 and TRBJ1-3, the CDR3 gives the full variable domain: GAGVSQSPRYKVAKRGQDVALRCDPISGHVSLFWYQQALGQGPEFLTYFQNEAQLDKSGLPSDRFFAERPEGSVSTLKIQRTQQEDSAVYLCASSLTGGGGNTIYFGEGSWLTVV.

This rearrangement joins TRBV27 to TRBJ1-1; possibly TRBD1 for D (6 bases). The CDR3 consists of 13 residues. V gave up 7 bases and J gave up 3 bases, with 12 bases separating them. The germline V gene encodes CDR1 MNHEY and CDR2 SMNVEV (reference sequence). The CDR3: CASTSTGYTEAFF. CDR3 DNA sequence: TGTGCCAGCACCTCGACAGGATACACTGAAGCTTTCTTT.

This sequence joins TRBV6-5 and TRBJ2-3, with 8 nucleotides matching TRBD2. Looked up from germline, CDR1 is MNHEY and CDR2 is SVGAGI. J was trimmed by 1 base and V by 8 bases; bases with no gene match: 8. This CDR3 has 15 residues. CDR3 sequence: CASGRGGTRTDTQYF. Here the CDR3 DNA reads TGTGCCAGCGGCCGGGGGGGAACACGCACAGATACGCAGTATTTT.

In nucleotides, the CDR3 is TGTGCCAGCAGTGCCCAGGTGAACACTGAAGCTTTCTTT. Its translation is CASSAQVNTEAFF. The genes are TRBV6-2 or TRBV6-3 and TRBJ1-1; no firm D call. Trimming cost V 5 bases and J 0 bases, with 7 bases left between them. Germline assignment: CDR1 MNHEY and CDR2 SVGEGT. There are 13 residues in the CDR3.

The chain joins TRBV7-6 to TRBJ2-1, with TRBD1 matching over 10 bases. CDR3 length: 18 amino acids. Losses at the gene ends were 5 bases for V and 6 bases for J; bases not matched to a gene: 16. Germline V gene lookup returns CDR1 SGHVS and CDR2 FNYEAQ. The CDR3: CASSPRSRQGAVRNEQFF. As DNA, the CDR3 is TGTGCCAGCAGCCCAAGGTCCCGACAGGGGGCCGTGCGCAATGAGCAGTTCTTC.